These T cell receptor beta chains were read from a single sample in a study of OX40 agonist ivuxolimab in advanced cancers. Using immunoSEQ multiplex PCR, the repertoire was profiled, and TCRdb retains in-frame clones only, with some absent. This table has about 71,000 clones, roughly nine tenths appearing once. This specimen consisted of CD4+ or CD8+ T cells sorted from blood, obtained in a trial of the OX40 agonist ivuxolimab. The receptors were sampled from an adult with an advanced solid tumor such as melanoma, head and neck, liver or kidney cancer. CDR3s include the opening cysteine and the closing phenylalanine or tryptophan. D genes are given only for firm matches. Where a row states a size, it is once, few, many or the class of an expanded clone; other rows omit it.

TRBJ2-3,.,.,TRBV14,TGTGCCAGCAGCCAAGACCCCGGTCTTATGCAAGATACGCAGTATTTT,CASSQDPGLMQDTQYF
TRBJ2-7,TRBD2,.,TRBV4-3,TGCGCCAGCAGCCAAGAGACTGCGGGAGGGGGGTACGAGCAGTACTTC,CASSQETAGGGYEQYF
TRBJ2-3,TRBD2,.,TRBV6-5,TGTGCCAGCAGTTGGGGGGGAGGTTGGACAGATACGCAGTATTTT,CASSWGGGWTDTQYF
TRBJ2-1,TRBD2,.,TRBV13,TGTGCCAGCAGCGAGGGACTAGTTTACAATGAGCAGTTCTTC,CASSEGLVYNEQFF
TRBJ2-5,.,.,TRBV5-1,TGCGCCAGCAGCTTGGGGCAGGGTGTGCGAGAGACCCAGTACTTC,CASSLGQGVRETQYF
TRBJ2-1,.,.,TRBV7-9,TGTGCCAGCAGCTCAGGGGTTGGACCCTACAATGAGCAGTTCTTC,CASSSGVGPYNEQFF
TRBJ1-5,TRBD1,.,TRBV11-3,TGTGCCAGCAGCCTGGGACAGTCCAATCAGCCCCAGCATTTT,CASSLGQSNQPQHF
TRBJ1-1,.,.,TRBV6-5,TGTGCCAGCTCCAGGGGAGAGGCTTTCTTT,CASSRGEAFF
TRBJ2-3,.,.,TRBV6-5,TGTGCCGCAGCGCGGGGGCATGGGTCAGATACGCAGTATTTT,CAAARGHGSDTQYF
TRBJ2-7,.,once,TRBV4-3,TGCGCCAGCAGCCAACTTAATTCGGGACACTCAACCTACGAGCAGTACTTC,CASSQLNSGHSTYEQYF
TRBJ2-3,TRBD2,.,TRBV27,TGTGCCAGCAGTTTGGGGGGGACGAAGGCAGTCACAGATACGCAGTATTTT,CASSLGGTKAVTDTQYF
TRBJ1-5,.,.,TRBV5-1,TGCGCCAGCAGCTTGGGGACGGGGAATCAGCCCCAGCATTTT,CASSLGTGNQPQHF
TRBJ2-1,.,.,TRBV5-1,TGCGCCAGCAGCTTGGGGGAAAATGAGCAGTTCTTC,CASSLGENEQFF
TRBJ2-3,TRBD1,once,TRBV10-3,TGTGCCTCCTTGACAGGGGGCACAGATACGCAGTATTTT,CASLTGGTDTQYF
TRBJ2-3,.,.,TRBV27,TGTGCCAGCAGCCTACCCCCCCTACAGTATTTT,CASSLPPLQYF
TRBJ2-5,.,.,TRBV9,TGTGCCAGCAGCCCTGGGGGCGGAGAGACCCAGTACTTC,CASSPGGGETQYF
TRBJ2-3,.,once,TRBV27,TGTGCCAGCAGTTTCAAGGGCACAGATACGCAGTATTTT,CASSFKGTDTQYF
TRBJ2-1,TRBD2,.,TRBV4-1,TGCGCCAGCAGCCGGAGATTCCTAGCGGGAGGCAGCGATGAGCAGTTCTTC,CASSRRFLAGGSDEQFF
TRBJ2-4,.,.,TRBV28,TGTGCCGCATCCGCAATAGAGGGGCTAGCCAAAAACATTCAGTACTTC,CAASAIEGLAKNIQYF
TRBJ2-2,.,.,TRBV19,TGTGCCAGTAGTATGGGGGGCACCGGGGAGCTGTTTTTT,CASSMGGTGELFF
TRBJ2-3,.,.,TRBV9,TGTGCCAGCAGCGTAGGAGATAGCACAGATACGCAGTATTTT,CASSVGDSTDTQYF
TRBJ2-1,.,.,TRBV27,TGTGCCAGCACCCCGGACTCCCAAAATGAGCAGTTCTTC,CASTPDSQNEQFF
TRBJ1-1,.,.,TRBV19,TGTGCCAGTAGCTGGGACGGGGAAACTGAAGCTTTCTTT,CASSWDGETEAFF
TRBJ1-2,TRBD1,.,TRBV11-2,TGTGCCAGCAGCTTAGGGGGGACAGGGGTTGGCTACACCTTC,CASSLGGTGVGYTF
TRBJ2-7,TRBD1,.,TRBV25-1,TGTGCCAGCAGTGATTGGACAGGGACCTACGAGCAGTACTTC,CASSDWTGTYEQYF
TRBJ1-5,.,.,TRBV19,TGTGCCAGTAGTAACCGGGAAAATCAGCCCCAGCATTTT,CASSNRENQPQHF
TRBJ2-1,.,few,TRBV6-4,TGTGCCAGCAGTGACGGGGCGGGCGAAGGTCGGCATGAGCAGTTCTTC,CASSDGAGEGRHEQFF
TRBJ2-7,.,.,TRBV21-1,TGTGCCAGCAGGGGGGCCGACAGCTCCTACGAGCAGTACTTC,CASRGADSSYEQYF
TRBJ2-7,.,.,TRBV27,TGTGCCAGCAGTTTGAGTGGCAGCCACGAGCAGTACTTC,CASSLSGSHEQYF
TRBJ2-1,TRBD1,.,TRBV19,TGTGCCAGTAGTACCCCCGACGGACAGGGGGCGGTCATAGATGAGCAGTTCTTC,CASSTPDGQGAVIDEQFF
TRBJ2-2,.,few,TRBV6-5,TGTGCCAGCAGGCTAGACAGATCCAACACCGGGGAGCTGTTTTTT,CASRLDRSNTGELFF
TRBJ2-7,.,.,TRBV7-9,TGTGCCAGCAGTCCAACCCCCTTCCTCCGCACTTCCCACGAGCAGTACTTC,CASSPTPFLRTSHEQYF
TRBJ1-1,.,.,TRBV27,TGTGCCAGCAGTTTGGGCACTGAAGCTTTCTTT,CASSLGTEAFF
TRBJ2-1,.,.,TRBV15,TGTGCCACCAGCAGAGGTGACTTCAATGAGCAGTTCTTC,CATSRGDFNEQFF
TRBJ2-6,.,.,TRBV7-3,TGTGCCAGCAGCCGAACAGGAGGAGGGTTAAGCGGGGCCAACGTCCTGACTTTC,CASSRTGGGLSGANVLTF
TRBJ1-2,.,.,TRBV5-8,TGTGCCAGCATGGTCCCGGACAGTAACTATGGCTACACCTTC,CASMVPDSNYGYTF
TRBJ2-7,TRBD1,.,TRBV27,TGTGCCAGCAGCCATCAGCAGGGACAGATCACCTACGAGCAGTACTTC,CASSHQQGQITYEQYF
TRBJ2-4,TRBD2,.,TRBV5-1,TGCGCCAGCAGCTTGTTAGCGGGAGGGGTCAAAAACATTCAGTACTTC,CASSLLAGGVKNIQYF
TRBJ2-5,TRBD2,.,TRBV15,TGTGCCACCAGGAGGAGCGGGAGGTTACGGCAAGAGACCCAGTACTTC,CATRRSGRLRQETQYF
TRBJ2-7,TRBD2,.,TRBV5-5,TGTGCCAGCAGCTGGACTAGCGGGTACTACGAGCAGTACTTC,CASSWTSGYYEQYF
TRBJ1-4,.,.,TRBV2,TGTGCCAGCAGTTCGGGGCACCAAAATGAAAAACTGTTTTTT,CASSSGHQNEKLFF
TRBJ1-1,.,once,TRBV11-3,TGTGCCAGCAGCTTAGGATCAGGCGCTGAAGCTTTCTTT,CASSLGSGAEAFF
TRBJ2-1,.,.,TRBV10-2,TGCGCCAGCAGCGTAGGGCTTGGTGAGCAGTTCTTC,CASSVGLGEQFF
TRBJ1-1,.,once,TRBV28,TGTGCCAGCCTAAAACCGATAATGAACACTGAAGCTTTCTTT,CASLKPIMNTEAFF
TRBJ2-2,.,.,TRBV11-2,TGTGCCAGCAGCTTAGATATAGTAGGCACCGGGGAGCTGTTTTTT,CASSLDIVGTGELFF
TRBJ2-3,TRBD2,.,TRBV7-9,TGTGCCAGCAGCCAGACTAGCGGGAGACCTTCTAGCACAGATACGCAGTATTTT,CASSQTSGRPSSTDTQYF
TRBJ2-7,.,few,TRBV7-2,TGTGCCAGCAGCTTATCCCCCGGGACATCTCAAAACGAGCAGTACTTC,CASSLSPGTSQNEQYF
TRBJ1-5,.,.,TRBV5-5,TGTGCCAGCAGCTTGGGGCAGGTCAATCAGCCCCAGCATTTT,CASSLGQVNQPQHF
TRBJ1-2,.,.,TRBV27,TGTGCCAGCAGTTTGGGGGGCCGGCTCTTAGGCTACACCTTC,CASSLGGRLLGYTF
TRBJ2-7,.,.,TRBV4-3,TGCGCCAGCAGCCAAGATGTTCCTCGACCCGGGGGCTACGAGCAGTACTTC,CASSQDVPRPGGYEQYF
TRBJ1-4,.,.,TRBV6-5,TGTGCCAGCAGCCAGGGGAATGGCGATGAAAAACTGTTTTTT,CASSQGNGDEKLFF